A single sample gave rise to the 26 T cell receptor beta chains below, sequenced in a study of shared clonotypes between healthy human individuals. Clones were sequenced by immunoSEQ multiplex PCR, and TCRdb holds only the in-frame ones, with some missing. In the table there are some 2.1 million clones, roughly 95% of which are singletons. Naive CD8 cells, CD45RO-negative and positively selected for CCR7, excluded terminally differentiated effector memory CD45RA+ cells. Sequencing used naive CD8+ T cells sorted from blood. All receptors come from a man aged 18 to 30 in good health.

V and J are TRBV6-5 and TRBJ1-1, with no clear D. The CDR3 has 15 amino acids. CDR1 MNHEY and CDR2 SVGAGI come from the germline V gene. V dropped 3 bases and J dropped 4 bases, with 15 bases sitting between them. The CDR3 nucleotides are TGTGCCAGCAGTTATTTGGCAGGCTCGGGCACTGAAGCTTTCTTT. This sequence encodes CASSYLAGSGTEAFF.

The chain recombines TRBV13 with TRBJ2-1; perhaps TRBD1 as D (5 bases). Germline V lookup: CDR1 PRHDT, CDR2 FYEKMQ (reference sequence). V lost 6 bases and J 9 bases, leaving 12 bases between the germline ends. The CDR3 runs 12 residues. CDR3 loop: CASSHDRGEQFF. DNA of the CDR3: TGTGCCAGCAGTCATGACAGAGGTGAGCAGTTCTTC.

The rearrangement links TRBV5-6 to TRBJ1-2; 9 positions match TRBD1. Germline V gene lookup returns CDR1 SGHDT and CDR2 YYEEEE. This CDR3 spans 16 amino acids. After removal of 0 bases from V and 1 base from J, the junction contained 4 bases not matched to a gene. The CDR3 nucleotides read TGTGCCAGCAGCTTGGCCGGGACAGGGATTAACTATGGCTACACCTTC. Amino acids: CASSLAGTGINYGYTF.

The rearrangement uses TRBV27 and TRBJ2-2, with D tentatively TRBD1 (5 bases). Deletions cut 3 bases from V and 4 bases from J, with 15 bases between. Germline V gene sequence: CDR1 MNHEY, CDR2 SMNVEV (reference sequence). This CDR3 has 16 residues. The DNA of the CDR3 is TGTGCCAGCAGTTTCTTAGCAGGGTTTAGCACCGGGGAGCTGTTTTTT. This encodes CASSFLAGFSTGELFF.

The chain couples TRBV9 to TRBJ2-3; 10 nucleotides align to TRBD2. Germline CDR1 reads SGDLS; CDR2 reads YYNGEE. The CDR3 spans 15 residues. J was trimmed by 4 bases and V by 4 bases; bases with no gene match: 6. CDR3 sequence: CASSPMSGGADTQYF. DNA of the CDR3: TGTGCCAGCAGCCCAATGAGCGGGGGGGCAGATACGCAGTATTTT.

V gene TRBV5-4 combines with J gene TRBJ2-1, with 10 nucleotides matching TRBD2. The CDR3 consists of 20 residues. CDR1 SGHNT and CDR2 YYREEE come from the germline V gene (reference sequence). Germline trimming cut 0 bases from V and 4 bases from J; bases unmatched to any gene: 16. The CDR3 sequence is CASSLVGAGGPLSIYNEQFF. The CDR3 bases are TGTGCCAGCAGCTTGGTCGGAGCGGGAGGGCCCTTATCGATTTACAATGAGCAGTTCTTC.

The chain recombines TRBV5-6 with TRBJ2-7, with 11 positions matching TRBD2. V was pared by 4 bases and J by 2 bases, with 5 bases of the junction left unmatched. Looked up from germline, CDR1 is SGHDT and CDR2 is YYEEEE. The CDR3 extends over 15 amino acids. The CDR3: CASSTLAGGTYEQYF. In nucleotides, the CDR3 is TGTGCCAGCAGCACTTTAGCGGGAGGGACCTACGAGCAGTACTTC.

V and J are TRBV27 and TRBJ1-2, with 8 bases lining up with TRBD1. From germline, CDR1 is MNHEY and CDR2 SMNVEV (reference sequence). J lost 5 bases, V lost 5 bases, and 16 bases had no gene match. This CDR3 spans 17 amino acids. The CDR3 nucleotides are TGTGCCAGCAGTAGCAGGGGGCCGAACGATCTTTTTTATGGCTACACCTTC. Translated, it gives CASSSRGPNDLFYGYTF.

This sequence joins TRBV10-1 and TRBJ2-3; D is uncertain. This CDR3 is 15 amino acids long. V shed 3 bases and J shed 3 bases, with 13 bases lying between them. Germline CDR1 is WNHNN and CDR2 is SYGVQD (reference sequence). The CDR3 protein is CASSESWAPTDTQYF. The CDR3, as DNA: TGCGCCAGCAGTGAATCTTGGGCGCCGACAGATACGCAGTATTTT.

The rearrangement uses TRBV7-9 and TRBJ2-7; 9 nucleotides agree with TRBD2. The V gene end was trimmed by 3 bases and the J gene end by 6 bases; junction bases not matched to a gene: 6. CDR1 is SEHNR and CDR2 is FQNEAQ in the germline V gene (reference sequence). This CDR3 comprises 14 residues. The CDR3 reads CASSFSGRPSEQYF. The CDR3 DNA follows: TGTGCCAGCAGCTTCAGCGGGAGGCCAAGCGAGCAGTACTTC.

The chain couples TRBV6-1 to TRBJ2-5, with 8 bases aligning to TRBD1. The DNA end lines up better with TRBJ2-7; the J call may be wrong. The CDR3 sequence is 14 residues long. CDR1 MNHNS and CDR2 SASEGT come from the germline V gene. CDR3 amino acids: CASSDRGGVYEQYF. CDR3 in DNA: TGTGCCAGCAGCGACAGGGGCGGGGTCTACGAGCAGTACTTC.

The rearrangement links TRBV11-2 to TRBJ2-3; 11 bases match TRBD2. The trim removed 5 bases at V and 5 bases at J, leaving 3 bases unmatched. In germline, CDR1 is SGHAT, CDR2 FQNNGV. The CDR3 runs to 14 residues. In DNA form, the CDR3 reads TGTGCCAGCAGCCTGGGGACTAGCGGAGATACGCAGTATTTT. The encoded protein is CASSLGTSGDTQYF.

The J gene is TRBJ2-3, the V gene TRBV4-3; 7 bases match TRBD2. J lost 1 base, V lost 0 bases, and 7 bases had no gene match. CDR1 and CDR2 from the germline V gene are LGHNA and YSLEER. This CDR3 has 17 residues. The CDR3 DNA reads as TGCGCCAGCAGCCAAGAATACGGAGCGGGACGCACAGATACGCAGTATTTT. This codes for CASSQEYGAGRTDTQYF.

The genes are TRBV7-9 and TRBJ1-2; 7 bases line up with TRBD1. Germline CDR1 is SEHNR and CDR2 is FQNEAQ (reference sequence). The CDR3 has 17 residues. V was clipped by 1 base and J by 2 bases; unmatched bases: 10. CDR3 loop: CASSLGGSGTVNYGYTF. CDR3 DNA: TGTGCCAGCAGCTTAGGGGGCTCCGGGACAGTAAACTATGGCTACACCTTC.

This chain uses TRBV27 with TRBJ2-3; D is perhaps TRBD2 (6 bases). This CDR3 has 14 residues. Germline loops: CDR1 MNHEY, CDR2 SMNVEV (reference sequence). Trimming stripped 6 bases from V and 1 base from J, with 11 bases between. The CDR3 loop is CASSPGLRTDTQYF. CDR3 bases: TGTGCCAGCAGCCCGGGACTTCGCACAGATACGCAGTATTTT.

V gene TRBV7-8 combines with J gene TRBJ2-7; D is unresolved. This CDR3 region has 14 residues. Trimming left V 5 bases short and J 3 bases short, with 14 bases between. Germline CDR1 is SGHVS and CDR2 is FQNEAQ. CDR3 sequence (DNA): TGTGCCAGCAGCCCCAGTTACGGAGACTACGAGCAGTACTTC. It codes for CASSPSYGDYEQYF. The variable domain in full, with the rest retrieved from reference TRBV7-8 and TRBJ2-7, is GAGVSQSPRYKVAKRGQDVALRCDPISGHVSLFWYQQALGQGPEFLTYFQNEAQLDKSGLPSDRFFAERPEGSVSTLKIQRTQQEDSAVYLCASSPSYGDYEQYFGPGTRLTVT.

The chain carries TRBV2 and TRBJ2-7; 7 bases map to TRBD1. V trimming: 5 bases; J trimming: 3 bases; junction bases outside the gene matches: 10. CDR3 length: 15 amino acids. The V gene's germline CDR1 is SNHLY and CDR2 FYNNEI. The CDR3 loop is CASSSPGQSVYEQYF. The CDR3 nucleotides read TGTGCCAGCAGTTCCCCGGGACAGAGCGTCTACGAGCAGTACTTC.

Details on this clone: Other DNA sequences from this sample encode an identical CDR3 as well. The rearrangement uses TRBV4-1 and TRBJ2-7; D perhaps matches TRBD1 (6 bases). The CDR3 runs to 14 residues. The germline V and J ends were trimmed by 0 bases and 2 bases, with 8 bases remaining between them. CDR1 is MGHRA and CDR2 is YSYEKL in the germline V gene. CDR3 in DNA: TGCGCCAGCAGCCAAGATCAGGGGACCTACGAGCAGTACTTC. Its protein product is CASSQDQGTYEQYF.

The chain couples TRBV5-6 to TRBJ1-5; D perhaps matches TRBD1 (5 bases). Trimming took off 5 bases at V and 3 bases at J, with 9 bases between the two ends. CDR1 is SGHDT and CDR2 is YYEEEE in the germline V gene. The CDR3 contains 13 residues. The CDR3 spells CASSRGPNQPQHF. In DNA form, the CDR3 reads TGTGCCAGCAGTAGGGGCCCCAATCAGCCCCAGCATTTT.

The CDR3 bases are TGTGCCAGCAGTACCAAGGATCAGGGACCCTACACTGAAGCTTTCTTT. The encoded protein is CASSTKDQGPYTEAFF. The chain has TRBV27 and TRBJ1-1; a weak D match, TRBD1 (5 bases). The CDR3 is 16 residues long. Trimming pared 5 bases from V and 3 bases from J, leaving 19 bases between. CDR1 is MNHEY and CDR2 is SMNVEV in the germline V gene (reference sequence).

This chain connects TRBV7-8 to TRBJ2-5; no reliable D call. This CDR3 has 13 amino acids. The germline CDR1 and CDR2 sequences are SGHVS and FQNEAQ. Trimming stripped 6 bases from V and 3 bases from J, with 11 bases between. The CDR3 nucleotides read TGTGCCAGCAGTCTGTCCTACGAAGAGACCCAGTACTTC. As protein: CASSLSYEETQYF.

The chain links TRBV6-1 to TRBJ2-1, with 8 nucleotides matching TRBD2. V trimming: 6 bases; J trimming: 2 bases; junction bases outside the gene matches: 6. The CDR3 totals 15 residues. CDR1 and CDR2 from the germline V gene are MNHNS and SASEGT. The CDR3 loop reads CASSLTSEAYNEQFF. DNA for the CDR3: TGTGCCAGCAGCCTGACTAGCGAAGCCTACAATGAGCAGTTCTTC.

The V and J genes are TRBV5-1 and TRBJ2-7, with TRBD1 identical over 7 bases. Germline V lookup: CDR1 SGHRS, CDR2 YFSETQ. This CDR3 contains 15 residues. Losses at the gene ends were 2 bases for V and 4 bases for J; bases not matched to a gene: 9. This CDR3 reads CASSFSTGQLYEQYF. In DNA form, the CDR3 reads TGCGCCAGCAGCTTCTCTACGGGACAGTTGTACGAGCAGTACTTC.

The V call is TRBV30, the J call TRBJ1-2; the match to TRBD1 covers 10 bases. CDR3 length: 13 residues. Unmatched junction bases numbered 7, after V lost 4 bases and J lost 8 bases. CDR1 and CDR2 from the germline V gene are GTSNPN and SVGIG (reference sequence). The CDR3 sequence: CAWNRQGAQGYTF. The CDR3 nucleotides read TGTGCCTGGAACCGACAGGGGGCGCAAGGCTACACCTTC. Complete variable domain (other parts from reference TRBV30 and TRBJ1-2): SQTIHQWPATLVQPVGSPLSLECTVEGTSNPNLYWYRQAAGRGLQLLFYSVGIGQISSEVPQNLSASRPQDRQFILSSKKLLLSDSGFYLCAWNRQGAQGYTFGSGTRLTVV.

This chain connects TRBV6-5 to TRBJ2-2; D remains unclear. This CDR3 contains 14 residues. Trimming took off 2 bases at V and 3 bases at J, with 7 bases between the two ends. CDR1 and CDR2 (germline): MNHEY, SVGAGI. The CDR3 sequence: CASSYAEYTGELFF. The CDR3 DNA reads as TGTGCCAGCAGTTACGCGGAATACACCGGGGAGCTGTTTTTT.

The gene calls are TRBV6-5 and TRBJ2-3; D remains ambiguous. Trimming removed 4 bases from V and 8 bases from J, with 7 bases in between. This CDR3 contains 11 residues. Per germline, CDR1 MNHEY and CDR2 SVGAGI. The CDR3 loop reads CASSLLSTQYF. CDR3 bases: TGTGCCAGCAGTTTGTTGTCTACGCAGTATTTT.